This record concerns one T cell receptor beta chain sequence. The data were taken from a study of blood T cells in healthy people across ages. CDR3 length equals 17 residues. From germline, CDR1 is SGHVS and CDR2 FNYEAQ. The germline V and J ends were trimmed by 2 bases and 1 base, with 17 bases remaining between them. For the second PCR, which ran for about 6 to 11 cycles, a sample-barcoded 5' primer and a J-beta primer mix were used. TCRdb used MiXCR to reprocess the 5' RACE reads, holding one entry per CDR3 protein. The top ten hold about 6.3% of the sample, which has over a million distinct CDR3 sequences, roughly 64% seen once.

The sequenced sample consisted of blood. The V call is TRBV7-6, the J call TRBJ2-5, with a weak D call TRBD2 (5 bases). The TCR originated in a man aged 18-30 years in good health. CDR3 amino acids: CASSLNYQLTIQETQYF. CDR3 DNA sequence: TGTGCCAGCAGCTTAAATTATCAATTGACTATCCAAGAGACCCAGTACTTC.